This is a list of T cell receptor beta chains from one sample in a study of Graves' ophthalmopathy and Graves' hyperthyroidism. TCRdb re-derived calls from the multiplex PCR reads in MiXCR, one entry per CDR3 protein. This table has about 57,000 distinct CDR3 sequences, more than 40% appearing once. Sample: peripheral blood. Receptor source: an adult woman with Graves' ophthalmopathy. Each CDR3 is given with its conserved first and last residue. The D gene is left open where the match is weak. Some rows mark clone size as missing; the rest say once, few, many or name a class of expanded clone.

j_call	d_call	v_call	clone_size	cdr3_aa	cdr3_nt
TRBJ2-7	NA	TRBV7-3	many	CASSPTGSSYEQYF	TGTGCCAGCAGCCCAACCGGGAGTTCCTACGAGCAGTACTTC
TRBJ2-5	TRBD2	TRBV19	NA	CASRGRTSGRGETQYF	TGTGCCAGTAGGGGTAGGACTAGCGGGAGGGGAGAGACCCAGTACTTC
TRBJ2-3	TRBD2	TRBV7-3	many	CASSSGLAGGGDTQYF	TGTGCCAGCAGTTCGGGACTAGCGGGAGGGGGAGATACGCAGTATTTT
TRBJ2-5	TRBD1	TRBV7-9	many	CASSIWDRYQETQYF	TGTGCCAGCAGCATATGGGACAGGTACCAAGAGACCCAGTACTTC
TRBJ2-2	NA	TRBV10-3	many	CAISEDPNTGELFF	TGTGCCATCAGTGAAGACCCTAACACCGGGGAGCTGTTTTTT
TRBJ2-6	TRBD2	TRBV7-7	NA	CASSLAAGGDNVLTF	TGTGCTAGCAGCTTAGCGGCGGGGGGGGACAACGTCCTGACTTTC
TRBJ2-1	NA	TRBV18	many	CASSPPYNEQFF	TGTGCCAGCTCACCACCCTACAATGAGCAGTTCTTC
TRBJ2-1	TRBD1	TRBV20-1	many	CSARDLETGSRNEQFF	TGCAGTGCTAGAGATCTCGAGACAGGGTCTCGCAATGAGCAGTTCTTC
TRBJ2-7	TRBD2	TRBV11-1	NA	CASSHTSGASSYEQYF	TGTGCCAGCAGCCATACTAGCGGGGCGAGCTCCTACGAGCAGTACTTC
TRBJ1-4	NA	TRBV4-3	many	CASSRDSGDEKLFF	TGCGCCAGCAGCCGGGACTCAGGGGATGAAAAACTGTTTTTT
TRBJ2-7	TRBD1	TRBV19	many	CASSRRDRRYEQYF	TGTGCCAGTAGTAGACGGGACAGGCGGTACGAGCAGTACTTC
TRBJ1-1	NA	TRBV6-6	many	CASIKTPSGYTEAFF	TGTGCCAGCATAAAAACACCCTCTGGGTACACTGAAGCTTTCTTT
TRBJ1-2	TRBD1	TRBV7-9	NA	CVSSLRQGDNYGYTF	TGTGTCAGCAGCTTACGACAGGGCGATAACTATGGCTACACCTTC
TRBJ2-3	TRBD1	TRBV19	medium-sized	CASSGTGHTDTQYF	TGTGCCAGTAGCGGGACAGGACACACAGATACGCAGTATTTT
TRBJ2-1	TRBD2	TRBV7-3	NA	CASSLRGGGTPQGNEQFF	TGTGCCAGCAGCTTAAGGGGCGGGGGGACCCCTCAGGGCAATGAGCAGTTCTTC
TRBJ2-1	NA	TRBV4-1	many	CASSQKPGSSYNEQFF	TGCGCCAGCAGCCAAAAACCGGGGAGCTCCTACAATGAGCAGTTCTTC
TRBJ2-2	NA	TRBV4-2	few	CASSQDNLGSNTGELFF	TGTGCCAGCAGCCAAGACAATCTAGGGTCGAACACCGGGGAGCTGTTTTTT
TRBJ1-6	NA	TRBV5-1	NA	CASSLGSESPLHF	TGCGCCAGCAGCTTGGGTAGTGAGTCACCCCTCCACTTT
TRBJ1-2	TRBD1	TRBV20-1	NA	CSARDRQGDGYTF	TGCAGTGCTAGAGATCGTCAGGGGGATGGCTACACCTTC
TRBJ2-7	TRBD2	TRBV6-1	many	CASTLAGIYEQYF	TGTGCCAGCACCCTAGCGGGAATCTACGAGCAGTACTTC
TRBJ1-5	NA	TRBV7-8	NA	CANSLGGGLEISNQPQHF	TGTGCCAACAGCTTAGGGGGGGGTCTGGAGATAAGCAATCAGCCCCAGCATTTT
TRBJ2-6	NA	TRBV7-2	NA	CASSLVVGANVLTF	TGTGCCAGCAGCTTAGTCGTCGGGGCCAACGTCCTGACTTTC
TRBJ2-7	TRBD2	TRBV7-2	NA	CASSLGPSGSYEQYF	TGTGCCAGCAGCTTAGGGCCTAGCGGGAGCTACGAGCAGTACTTC
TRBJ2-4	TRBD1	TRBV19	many	CASSFNPGQAAKNIQYF	TGTGCCAGTAGTTTCAACCCTGGACAGGCAGCCAAAAACATTCAGTACTTC
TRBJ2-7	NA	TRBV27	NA	CASSRSGRYEQYF	TGTGCCAGCAGTAGATCGGGACGGTACGAGCAGTACTTC
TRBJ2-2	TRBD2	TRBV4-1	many	CASSHLGLADTGELFF	TGCGCCAGCAGCCACCTGGGACTAGCGGACACCGGGGAGCTGTTTTTT
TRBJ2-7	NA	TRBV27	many	CASSGRGTAYEQYF	TGTGCCAGCAGTGGCCGAGGGACTGCCTACGAGCAGTACTTC
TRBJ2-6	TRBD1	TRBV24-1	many	CATSAGTGPSGANVLTF	TGTGCCACCAGTGCAGGGACAGGGCCTTCTGGGGCCAACGTCCTGACTTTC
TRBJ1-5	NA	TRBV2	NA	CASSLTVGQPQHF	TGTGCCAGCAGTTTGACAGTCGGGCAGCCCCAGCATTTT
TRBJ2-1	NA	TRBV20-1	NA	CSARVGVPYNEQFF	TGCAGTGCTAGAGTGGGGGTACCCTACAATGAGCAGTTCTTC
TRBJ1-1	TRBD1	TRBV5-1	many	CASSLVGQGALLGTEAFF	TGCGCCAGCAGCTTGGTCGGTCAGGGGGCTCTTCTGGGCACTGAAGCTTTCTTT
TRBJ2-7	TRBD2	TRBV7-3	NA	CASSWTSGSQGKDYEQYF	TGTGCCAGCTCCTGGACTAGCGGGAGCCAAGGAAAAGACTACGAGCAGTACTTC
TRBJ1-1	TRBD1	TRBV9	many	CASSTTGVGSEAFF	TGTGCCAGCAGCACCACAGGGGTGGGTTCTGAAGCTTTCTTT
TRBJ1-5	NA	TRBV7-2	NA	CASSPPWGEAADNEHF	TGTGCCAGCAGCCCCCCATGGGGGGAGGCGGCTGACAATGAGCATTTT
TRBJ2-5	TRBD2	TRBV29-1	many	CSGGIAGGETQYF	TGCAGCGGTGGAATAGCGGGGGGAGAGACCCAGTACTTC
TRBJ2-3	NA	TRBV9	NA	CASSVGPASDTQYF	TGTGCCAGCAGCGTAGGGCCAGCCAGCGATACGCAGTATTTT
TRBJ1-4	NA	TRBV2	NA	CASSESRGGEKLFF	TGTGCCAGCAGTGAGTCAAGGGGCGGTGAAAAACTGTTTTTT
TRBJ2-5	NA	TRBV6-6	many	CASSRRTGLETQYF	TGTGCCAGCAGTCGCCGGACGGGTCTCGAGACCCAGTACTTC
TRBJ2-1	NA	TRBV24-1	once	CARRGRTYNEQFF	TGTGCTCGGAGAGGGAGGACCTACAATGAGCAGTTCTTC
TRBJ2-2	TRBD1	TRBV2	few	CASSEPRTGAGELFF	TGTGCCAGCAGTGAACCACGGACAGGGGCCGGGGAGCTGTTTTTT
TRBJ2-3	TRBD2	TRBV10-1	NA	CASSRGTSGNTDTQYF	TGCGCCAGCAGCCGAGGGACTAGCGGAAACACAGATACGCAGTATTTT